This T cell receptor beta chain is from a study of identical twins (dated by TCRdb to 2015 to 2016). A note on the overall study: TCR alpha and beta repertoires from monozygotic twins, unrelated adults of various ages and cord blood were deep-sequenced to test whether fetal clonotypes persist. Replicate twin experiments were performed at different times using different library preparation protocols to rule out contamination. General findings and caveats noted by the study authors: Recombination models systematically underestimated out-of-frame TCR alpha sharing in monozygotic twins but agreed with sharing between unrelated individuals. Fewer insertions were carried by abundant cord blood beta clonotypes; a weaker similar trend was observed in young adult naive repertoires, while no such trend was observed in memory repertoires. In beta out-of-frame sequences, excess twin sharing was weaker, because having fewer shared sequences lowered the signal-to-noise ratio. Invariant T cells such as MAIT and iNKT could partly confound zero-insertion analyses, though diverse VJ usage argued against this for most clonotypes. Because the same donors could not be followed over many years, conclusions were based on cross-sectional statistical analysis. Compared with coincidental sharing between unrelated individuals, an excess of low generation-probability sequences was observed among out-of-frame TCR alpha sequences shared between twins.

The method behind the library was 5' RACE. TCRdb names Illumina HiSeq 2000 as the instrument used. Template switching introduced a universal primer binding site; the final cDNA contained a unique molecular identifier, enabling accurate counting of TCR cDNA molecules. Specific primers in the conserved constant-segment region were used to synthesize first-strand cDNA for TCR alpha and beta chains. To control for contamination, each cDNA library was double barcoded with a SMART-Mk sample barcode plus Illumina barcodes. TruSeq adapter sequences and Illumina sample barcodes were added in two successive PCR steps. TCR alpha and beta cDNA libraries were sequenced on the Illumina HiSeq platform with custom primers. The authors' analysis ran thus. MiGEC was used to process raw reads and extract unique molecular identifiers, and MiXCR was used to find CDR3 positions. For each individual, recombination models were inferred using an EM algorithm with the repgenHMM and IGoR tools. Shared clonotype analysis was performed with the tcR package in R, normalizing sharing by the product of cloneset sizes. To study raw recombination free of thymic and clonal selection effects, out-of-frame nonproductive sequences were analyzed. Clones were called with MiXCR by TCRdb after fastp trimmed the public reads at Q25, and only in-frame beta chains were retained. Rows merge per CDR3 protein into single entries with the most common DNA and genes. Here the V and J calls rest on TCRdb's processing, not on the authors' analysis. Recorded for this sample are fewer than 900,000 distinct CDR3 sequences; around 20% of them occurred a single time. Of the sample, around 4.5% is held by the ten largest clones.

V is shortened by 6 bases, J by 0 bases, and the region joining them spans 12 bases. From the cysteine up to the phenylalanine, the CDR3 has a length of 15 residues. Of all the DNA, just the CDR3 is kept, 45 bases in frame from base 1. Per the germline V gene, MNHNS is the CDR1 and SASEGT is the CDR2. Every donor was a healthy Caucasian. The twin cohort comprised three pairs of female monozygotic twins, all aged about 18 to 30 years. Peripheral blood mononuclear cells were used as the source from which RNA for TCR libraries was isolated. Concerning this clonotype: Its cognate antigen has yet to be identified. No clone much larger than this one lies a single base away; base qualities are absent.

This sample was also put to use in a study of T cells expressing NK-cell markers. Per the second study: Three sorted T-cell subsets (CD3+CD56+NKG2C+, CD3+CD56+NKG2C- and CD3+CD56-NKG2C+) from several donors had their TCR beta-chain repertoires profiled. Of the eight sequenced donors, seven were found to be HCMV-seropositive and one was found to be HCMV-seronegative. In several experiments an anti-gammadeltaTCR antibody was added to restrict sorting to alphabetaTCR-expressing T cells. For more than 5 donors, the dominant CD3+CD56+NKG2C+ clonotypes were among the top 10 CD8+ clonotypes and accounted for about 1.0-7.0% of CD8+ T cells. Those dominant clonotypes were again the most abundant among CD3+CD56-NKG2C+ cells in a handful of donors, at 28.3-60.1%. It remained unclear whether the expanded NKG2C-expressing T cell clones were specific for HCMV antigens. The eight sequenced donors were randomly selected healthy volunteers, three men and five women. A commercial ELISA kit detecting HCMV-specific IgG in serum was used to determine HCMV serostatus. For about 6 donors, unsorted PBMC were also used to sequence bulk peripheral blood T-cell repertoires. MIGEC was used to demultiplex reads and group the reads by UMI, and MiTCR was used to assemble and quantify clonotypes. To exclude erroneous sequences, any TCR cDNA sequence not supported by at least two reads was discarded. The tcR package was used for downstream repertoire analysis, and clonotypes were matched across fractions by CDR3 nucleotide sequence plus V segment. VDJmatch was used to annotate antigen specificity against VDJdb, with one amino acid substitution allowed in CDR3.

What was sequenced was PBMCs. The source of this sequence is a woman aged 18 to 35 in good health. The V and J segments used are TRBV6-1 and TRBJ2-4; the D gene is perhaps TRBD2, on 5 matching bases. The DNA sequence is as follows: TGTGCCAGCAGCGATGTGAGGGTAGCCAAAAACATTCAGTACTTC. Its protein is CASSDVRVAKNIQYF.